Presented here are 3 T cell receptor beta chains from one specimen sequenced in a study of blood T cells in healthy people across ages. PCR was performed a second time for roughly 7 to 12 cycles using a sample-barcoded 5' primer and a J-beta primer mix. A single record per CDR3 protein comes from TCRdb applying MiXCR to the 5' RACE reads. Of about 1.6 million distinct CDR3 sequences listed, approximately 32% were seen once; the top ten hold over 9%. Source material: blood. These receptors were collected from a woman under 40 in good health.

A single count supports this clonotype. This may be a read error: a much more frequent sequence differs by one nucleotide. The V and J genes are TRBV29-1 and TRBJ2-7; TRBD1 matches at 8 bases. Germline V gives CDR1 SQVTM, CDR2 ANQGSEA. The CDR3 covers 11 residues. The CDR3 region is CGVDRANEQYF. The CDR3 DNA reads as TGCGGCGTGGACAGGGCTAACGAGCAGTACTTC.

A word on this clonotype: This sequence may be a read error, since a much larger clone differs from it by one base. The chain couples TRBV30 to TRBJ1-4; TRBD1 might be the D (6 bases). This CDR3 is built from 15 residues. The germline gives CDR1 GTSNPN, CDR2 SVGIG (reference sequence). CDR3 sequence (DNA): TGTGCCTGGAGTCCAGGGGTTTCGACTAATGAAAAACGGTTTTTT. The encoded protein is CAWSPGVSTNEKRFF.

J is TRBJ2-3 and V is TRBV3-1; D gene uncertain. V was pared by 4 bases and J by 1 base, with 12 bases between. Germline V gene sequence: CDR1 LGHDT, CDR2 YNNKEL (reference sequence). The CDR3 runs 15 residues. The CDR3, as DNA: TGTGCCAGCAGCCGAAGAGTAGCTGGCACAGATACGCAGTATTTT. This gives the protein CASSRRVAGTDTQYF.